This T cell receptor (beta chain) was identified during a study of T cells expressing NK-cell markers. About the study: Among the eight sequenced donors, seven tested HCMV-seropositive and one tested seronegative. Study-wide points: A range of about 1.0-7.5% of CD8+ T cells consisted of dominant NKG2C+ clonotypes in roughly 6 donors.

The cDNA for TCR beta came from 5'RACE template switching with UMIs. TCRdb re-called the 5' RACE reads and catalogs CDR3 proteins one per entry, DNA excluded. The repertoire table contains hundreds of thousands of distinct CDR3 sequences. A remark on this clonotype: Its antigen is undetermined.

The CDR3 is made up of 15 amino acids. CDR1 and CDR2 (germline): LGHNA, YNFKEQ. The TCR comes from a woman aged 18 to 75 in good health. This chain uses TRBV4-2 with TRBJ2-5. The sequenced sample was blood T cells: a sorted CD56 or NKG2C T cell subset, CD4+ or CD8+ T cells, or bulk PBMC T cells (not recorded which). This chain's CDR3 is CASSQDKLPQETQYF.